This record concerns one TCR beta chain sequence. Antigen: not known. The data derive from a study of cytomegalovirus exposure and HLA in healthy donors. Primers: 60 Vbeta forward and 13 Jbeta reverse. As handled by the study authors: In a later analysis, around 12 million of 65 million to 90 million unique beta chains occurred in at least two donors. Method: immunoSEQ multiplex PCR; TCRdb's copy keeps in-frame clones and lacks some. The V and J calls and clone size were taken over from that table, and D and trimming were inferred from the DNA. The table has 75,000 to 80,000 clones, under 80% seen once. General study findings and limits: Earlier findings revealed that most TCR beta V segments proved productive either about 90% or about 30% of the time.

Losses at the gene ends were 8 bases for V and 5 bases for J; bases not matched to a gene: 9. This CDR3 spans 14 amino acids. Germline V gives CDR1 MNHNY, CDR2 SVGAGI (reference sequence). The chain employs TRBV6-6 and TRBJ1-1, with 9 bases fitting TRBD1. The TCR originated in a man in his sixties in good health and CMV-seropositive. Sequencing input: PBMCs. The CDR3 here is CASHIQGAGTEAFF. DNA for the CDR3: TGTGCCAGCCACATACAGGGGGCGGGGACTGAAGCTTTCTTT.